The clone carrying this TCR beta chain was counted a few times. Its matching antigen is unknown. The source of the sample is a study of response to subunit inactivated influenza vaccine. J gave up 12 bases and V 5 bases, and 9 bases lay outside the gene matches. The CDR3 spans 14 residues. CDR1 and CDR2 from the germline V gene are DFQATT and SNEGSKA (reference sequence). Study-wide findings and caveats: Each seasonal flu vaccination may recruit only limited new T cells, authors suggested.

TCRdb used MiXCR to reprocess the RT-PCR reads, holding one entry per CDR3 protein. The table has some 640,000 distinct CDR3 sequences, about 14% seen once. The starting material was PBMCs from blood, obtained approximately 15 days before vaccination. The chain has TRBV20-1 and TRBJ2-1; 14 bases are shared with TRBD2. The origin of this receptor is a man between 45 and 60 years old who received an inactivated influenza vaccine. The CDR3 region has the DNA TGCAGTGCTGTTGGGACTAGCGGGGGTCGGGGGCAGTTCTTC. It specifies CSAVGTSGGRGQFF.